Following are 9 T cell receptor beta chains from one sample sequenced in a study of spatial heterogeneity in lung cancer. Indicated time point: blood at routine non-recurrence follow-up after resection. MiXCR, run by TCRdb on the 5' RACE reads, gives a single entry per CDR3 protein. Here the sample spans approximately 100,000 distinct CDR3 sequences, roughly 19% being singletons. The material sequenced was PBMCs, taken at follow-up. The source of these receptors is a male donor with early-stage non-small cell lung cancer.

J is TRBJ1-5 and V is TRBV6-5; D is uncertain. The CDR3 runs 14 residues. Germline-derived CDR1 and CDR2 are MNHEY and SVGAGI. Trimming pared 11 bases from V and 0 bases from J, leaving 14 bases between. CDR3 in DNA: TGTGCCCGCCAATGCAGATATAGCAATCAGCCCCAGCATTTT. Translation gives CARQCRYSNQPQHF.

This clonotype was observed a handful of times. The chain carries TRBV20-1 and TRBJ2-3; D remains ambiguous. In germline, CDR1 is DFQATT, CDR2 SNEGSKA (reference sequence). CDR3 size: 12 residues. V was trimmed by 6 bases and J by 4 bases, leaving 11 bases between them. CDR3 in DNA: TGCAGTGCCCAAGCACCCCCAGATACGCAGTATTTT. Translating gives CSAQAPPDTQYF.

The sample holds a few counts of this clonotype. The chain is built from TRBV7-9 and TRBJ2-3, with 8 bases that match TRBD2. Germline lookup yields CDR1 SEHNR and CDR2 FQNEAQ (reference sequence). CDR3 length: 18 amino acids. After removal of 7 bases from V and 0 bases from J, the junction contained 15 bases not matched to a gene. The CDR3 region is CASNPTAGGLRSTDTQYF. The CDR3 DNA sequence: TGTGCCAGCAATCCCACGGCGGGAGGCCTGCGTAGCACAGATACGCAGTATTTT.

This clonotype was seen a few times. The J gene is TRBJ1-6, the V gene TRBV20-1; D call uncertain. The CDR3 contains 15 residues. Trimming shortened V by 3 bases and J by 2 bases, and 11 bases separated the two germline ends. Germline V gene lookup returns CDR1 DFQATT and CDR2 SNEGSKA (reference sequence). The CDR3 DNA sequence: TGCAGTGCTAGTAGTTTGGGGACCTATAATTCACCCCTCCACTTT. It encodes CSASSLGTYNSPLHF.

V and J are TRBV6-2 or TRBV6-3 and TRBJ1-5; possibly TRBD1 for D (5 bases). CDR3 size: 14 residues. V shed 0 bases and J shed 7 bases, with 10 bases lying between them. Germline loops: CDR1 MNHEY, CDR2 SVGEGT. The DNA for the CDR3 is TGTGCCAGCAGTTACTCGGGACCACAGCAGCCCCAGCATTTT. Residues: CASSYSGPQQPQHF.

In this sample, this clonotype turned up a few times. CDR3 sequence: CASSQERDLRRAFF. The CDR3, as DNA: TGTGCCAGCAGCCAAGAACGGGACCTAAGGAGAGCTTTCTTT. The rearrangement links TRBV4-2 to TRBJ1-1, with TRBD1 as a possible D gene (5 bases). V was clipped by 0 bases and J by 10 bases, with 15 bases between them. The CDR3 contains 14 residues. CDR1 and CDR2 from the germline V gene are LGHNA and YNFKEQ.

For the CDR3, the DNA is TGTGCCAGCAGTCGATCCTTGGACGAGACCCAGTACTTC. It translates to CASSRSLDETQYF. The chain uses TRBV11-2 and TRBJ2-5; D not certain. The germline V and J ends were trimmed by 6 bases and 5 bases, with 13 bases remaining between them. CDR3 length: 13 amino acids. Germline values: CDR1 SGHAT, CDR2 FQNNGV. The whole variable domain, remainder taken from reference TRBV11-2 and TRBJ2-5, is EAGVAQSPRYKIIEKRQSVAFWCNPISGHATLYWYQQILGQGPKLLIQFQNNGVVDDSQLPKDRFSAERLKGVDSTLKIQPAKLEDSAVYLCASSRSLDETQYFGPGTRLLVL.

This clonotype occurred many times. This chain connects TRBV7-8 to TRBJ2-7; tentative D call: TRBD2 (5 bases). Germline V gene sequence: CDR1 SGHVS, CDR2 FQNEAQ. The CDR3 is 15 amino acids. V was pared by 1 base and J by 3 bases, with 13 bases between. The CDR3 DNA reads TGTGCCAGCAGCTTAGAGGCGGGCCAATTCTACGAGCAGTACTTC. Encoded protein: CASSLEAGQFYEQYF.

This clonotype showed up just a few times. The rearrangement uses TRBV7-6 and TRBJ1-2; the D gene is possibly TRBD1 (5 bases). The CDR3 is 13 residues long. Germline assignment: CDR1 SGHVS and CDR2 FNYEAQ. The V end lost 1 base, the J end lost 5 bases, and 8 bases lay between the germline ends. The CDR3 bases are TGTGCCAGCAGCTTAGAGGGGATTTATGGCTACACCTTC. Translated, it gives CASSLEGIYGYTF. Full variable domain (rest looked up from reference TRBV7-6 and TRBJ1-2): GAGVSQSPRYKVTKRGQDVALRCDPISGHVSLYWYRQALGQGPEFLTYFNYEAQQDKSGLPNDRFSAERPEGSISTLTIQRTEQRDSAMYRCASSLEGIYGYTFGSGTRLTVV.